A single sample is the source of the 10 T cell receptor beta chains below, sequenced in a study of response to subunit inactivated influenza vaccine. TCRdb reprocessed the RT-PCR reads with MiXCR, giving one entry per CDR3 protein. Of some 480,000 distinct CDR3 sequences listed, approximately 11% are singletons. The sequencing here drew on PBMCs from blood, taken 45 days after vaccination. These receptors were collected from a man aged 50 or older who received an inactivated influenza vaccine.

The rearrangement joins TRBV29-1 to TRBJ2-6; maybe TRBD1 (6 bases). Germline V gives CDR1 SQVTM, CDR2 ANQGSEA. Trimming cost V 6 bases and J 4 bases, with 10 bases left between them. The CDR3 loop spans 13 amino acids. The CDR3 DNA reads TGCAGCGTCAGGGGTGCCGGGGCCAACGTCCTGACTTTC. Protein product: CSVRGAGANVLTF.

This clonotype has just a few counts. The chain recombines TRBV20-1 with TRBJ2-1; 7 bases line up with TRBD2. CDR1 is DFQATT and CDR2 is SNEGSKA in the germline V gene (reference sequence). V was clipped by 4 bases and J by 4 bases; unmatched bases: 13. The CDR3 is 16 amino acids. The CDR3 sequence is CSATSRREGIYNEQFF. Here the CDR3 DNA reads TGCAGTGCTACGTCGCGTAGGGAGGGGATTTACAATGAGCAGTTCTTC.

On this clonotype itself: This may be a read error: a much more frequent sequence differs by one nucleotide. V gene TRBV29-1 combines with J gene TRBJ2-1, with 7 bases fitting TRBD1. The germline V gene has CDR1 SQVTM and CDR2 ANQGSEA. CDR3 length equals 16 residues. This CDR3 reads CGVEPLKTGLVNEQFF. The CDR3 region has the DNA TGCGGCGTTGAACCCCTCAAGACAGGGCTGGTCAATGAGCAGTTCTTC.

The CDR3 spells CSARPPPSGSSYNEQFF. DNA of the CDR3: TGCAGTGCTAGACCACCGCCTAGCGGGAGCTCCTACAATGAGCAGTTCTTC. The J gene is TRBJ2-1, the V gene TRBV20-1; 10 bases line up with TRBD2. The V gene end was trimmed by 2 bases and the J gene end by 0 bases; junction bases not matched to a gene: 7. The CDR3 has 17 residues. Germline-derived CDR1 and CDR2 are DFQATT and SNEGSKA (reference sequence).

This clonotype has a count of ten or more. J is TRBJ1-2 and V is TRBV20-1, with a tentative D call TRBD1 (5 bases). Germline V gene data show CDR1 as DFQATT and CDR2 as SNEGSKA (reference sequence). The germline V and J ends were trimmed by 1 base and 3 bases, with 9 bases remaining between them. The CDR3 has 13 amino acids. The CDR3 spells CSARGDWDYGYTF. The CDR3 region has the DNA TGCAGTGCTAGAGGGGACTGGGACTATGGCTACACCTTC.

CDR3 bases: TGCAGTGCTAGAGAAGAGGGCAGGGCCTATAATTCACCCCTCCACTTT. It codes for CSAREEGRAYNSPLHF. The chain combines TRBV20-1 with TRBJ1-6; D possibly corresponds to TRBD1 (5 bases). Trimming took 0 bases from V and 2 from J, leaving 11 bases between them. This CDR3 is 16 amino acids long. CDR1 is DFQATT and CDR2 is SNEGSKA in the germline V gene (reference sequence).

The V call is TRBV20-1, the J call TRBJ1-6; D is unclear. Trimming took 0 bases from V and 9 from J, leaving 6 bases between them. The CDR3 consists of 12 residues. Germline CDR1 is DFQATT and CDR2 is SNEGSKA (reference sequence). The CDR3 DNA reads as TGCAGTGCTAGAGATTCTTTTTCACCCCTCCACTTT. Translation gives CSARDSFSPLHF.

This clonotype was observed at least ten times. J is TRBJ2-1 and V is TRBV24-1; perhaps D is TRBD1 or TRBD2 (6 bases each). From germline, CDR1 is KGHDR and CDR2 SFDVKD. V gave up 4 bases and J gave up 9 bases, with 9 bases separating them. The CDR3 totals 12 residues. The CDR3 reads CATSERGAEQFF. The CDR3 coding sequence is TGTGCCACCAGTGAAAGGGGGGCTGAGCAGTTCTTC.

This chain links TRBV20-1 with TRBJ2-7, with TRBD1 identical over 12 bases. CDR3 length: 15 amino acids. Germline values: CDR1 DFQATT, CDR2 SNEGSKA (reference sequence). J lost 5 bases, V lost 0 bases, and 5 bases had no gene match. Here the CDR3 reads CSARDLGTGGDEQYF. CDR3 in DNA: TGCAGTGCTAGAGACCTGGGGACAGGGGGCGACGAGCAGTACTTC.

This clonotype was seen only a few times. The rearrangement links TRBV6-2 or TRBV6-3 to TRBJ2-2; the D is unclear. Germline CDR1 is MNHEY and CDR2 is SVGEGT. The V end was cut by 1 base, the J end by 6 bases, with 12 bases between. This CDR3 has 15 amino acids. CDR3 loop: CASSYLAAGSGELFF. Written as DNA, the CDR3 is TGTGCCAGCAGTTACTTAGCCGCCGGTTCCGGGGAGCTGTTTTTT.